The text below deals with one T cell receptor beta chain. Its antigen is currently unknown. Profiling relied on immunoSEQ multiplex PCR, and the TCRdb table lists in-frame clones only, not all of them. The sample holds approximately 50,000 clones; less than 85% are singletons and the top ten take roughly 5%. V dropped 8 bases and J dropped 7; count of bases not matched to a gene: 7. This CDR3 has 13 amino acids. The germline gives CDR1 MNHNS, CDR2 SASEGT. The source of the sample is a study of a mutant IDH1 vaccine in newly diagnosed glioma. Time point defined: week 47, end of study. Each dose of the vaccine consisted of 300 ug of mutant IDH1 20-mer peptide, with topical imiquimod.

The sequencing used PBMCs, collected from a glioma patient whose treatment included an IDH1 peptide vaccine. The sequence was obtained from a woman aged 35 to 49 with glioma. Some clones in this sample may be carry-over from other donors' samples. The rearrangement links TRBV6-1 to TRBJ1-4, with 7 positions matching TRBD1. Written as DNA, the CDR3 is TGTGCCAGCCGGAACAGGGGAGCTGAAAAACTGTTTTTT. Amino acid sequence: CASRNRGAEKLFF.